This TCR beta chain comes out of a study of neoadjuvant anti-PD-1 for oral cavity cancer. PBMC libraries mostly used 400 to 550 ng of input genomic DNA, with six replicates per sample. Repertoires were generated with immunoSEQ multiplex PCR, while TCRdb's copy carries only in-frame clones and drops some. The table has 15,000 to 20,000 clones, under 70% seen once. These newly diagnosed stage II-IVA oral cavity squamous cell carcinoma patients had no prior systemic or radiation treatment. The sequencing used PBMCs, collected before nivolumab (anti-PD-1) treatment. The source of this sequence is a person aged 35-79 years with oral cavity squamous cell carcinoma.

The CDR3 region is CASSLGEIAGPRELFF. The CDR3 region has the DNA TGTGCCAGCAGCTTAGGGGAAATTGCGGGGCCAAGGGAGCTGTTTTTT. The chain employs TRBV7-8 and TRBJ2-2, with D tentatively TRBD2 (6 bases). The V end lost 1 base, the J end lost 9 bases, and 18 bases lay between the germline ends. CDR1 is SGHVS and CDR2 is FQNEAQ in the germline V gene. The CDR3 is 16 residues long.